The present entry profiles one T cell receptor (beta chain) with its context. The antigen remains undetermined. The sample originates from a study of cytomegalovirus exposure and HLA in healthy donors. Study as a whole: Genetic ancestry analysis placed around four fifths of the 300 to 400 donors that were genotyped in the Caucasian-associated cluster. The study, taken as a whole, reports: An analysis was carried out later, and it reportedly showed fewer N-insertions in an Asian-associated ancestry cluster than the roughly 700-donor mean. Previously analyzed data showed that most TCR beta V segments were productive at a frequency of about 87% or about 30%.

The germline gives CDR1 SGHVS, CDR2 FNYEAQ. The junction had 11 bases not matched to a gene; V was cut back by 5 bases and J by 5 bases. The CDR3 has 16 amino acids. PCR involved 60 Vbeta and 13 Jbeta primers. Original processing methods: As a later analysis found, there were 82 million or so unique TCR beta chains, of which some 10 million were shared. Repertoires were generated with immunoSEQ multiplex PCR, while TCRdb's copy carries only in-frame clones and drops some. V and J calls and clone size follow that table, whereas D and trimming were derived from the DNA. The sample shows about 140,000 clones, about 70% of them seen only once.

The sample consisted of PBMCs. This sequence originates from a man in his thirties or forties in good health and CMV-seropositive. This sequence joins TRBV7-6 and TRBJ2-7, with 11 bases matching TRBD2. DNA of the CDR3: TGTGCCAGCAGCGGTAAGGCCCTAGCGGGAGGCGACGAGCAGTACTTC. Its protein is CASSGKALAGGDEQYF.